This TCR beta chain was sequenced for a study of shared clonotypes between healthy human individuals. Findings and limits, study-wide: Naive subsets typically showed greater estimated richness than memory subsets. Sharing of clonotypes among donors was expected to vary with sequencing depth.

The ends were cut back, 10 bases at V and 4 bases at J, with 11 bases in the middle. The CDR3 extends over 11 amino acids. CDR1 is SNHLY, CDR2 FYNNEI, per germline. As for this clone: Its antigen remains unidentified.

Naive CD8 cells lacked CD45RO, underwent positive selection for CCR7 and left out terminally differentiated effector memory CD45RA+ cells. Deep was the level at which the assay was run. Replicate PCRs for sorted subsets used approximately 190 ng DNA; this equaled 25,000 to 30,000 T cell genomes. Libraries were prepared by immunoSEQ multiplex PCR; TCRdb keeps only in-frame clonotypes and omits some of them. This table has about 2,200,000 clones, 90% to 95% appearing once. The sample consisted of naive CD8+ T cells from PBMCs. This receptor was identified in a man younger than 35 in good health. Some clones in this sample may be carry-over from other donors' samples. The chain has TRBV2 and TRBJ2-7; no clear D. DNA for the CDR3: TGTGCCACCCGTACTTTTTACGAGCAGTACTTC. Residues: CATRTFYEQYF.